A selection of T cell receptor beta chains follows, all from one sample in a study of blood T cells in healthy people across ages. Via MiXCR, TCRdb re-called the 5' RACE reads, giving one row per CDR3 protein. Here the sample spans 1 million or so distinct CDR3 sequences, more than 35% being singletons. The specimen was blood. The receptors originated from a woman in her sixties in good health. The CDR3 runs from the conserved cysteine through the conserved F or W. The D gene is left open where the match is weak. The size entry is marked missing in some rows and otherwise reads once, few, many or a size class.

V: TRBV29-1; D: NA; J: TRBJ1-6; size: few; DNA: TGCAGCGTTGGAGAGGGGAATTCACCCCTCCACTTT; CDR3: CSVGEGNSPLHF
V: TRBV12-3/TRBV12-4; D: TRBD1; J: TRBJ1-2; size: NA; DNA: TGTGCCAGCACCGAAACGACAGGGGGCTGGGGCTACACCTTC; CDR3: CASTETTGGWGYTF
V: TRBV12-3/TRBV12-4; D: TRBD2; J: TRBJ2-1; size: NA; DNA: TGTGCCAGCCGCCGGGCTAGCGGGAGAAATGAGCAGTTCTTC; CDR3: CASRRASGRNEQFF
V: TRBV29-1; D: NA; J: TRBJ2-1; size: NA; DNA: TGCAGCGTTGATAAACTAGATTTTGAGCAGTTCTTC; CDR3: CSVDKLDFEQFF
V: TRBV19; D: TRBD1; J: TRBJ2-6; size: NA; DNA: TGTGCCAGTAGTATTCCACGTCTATCGGGACAGGAAGTATACGTCCTGACTTTC; CDR3: CASSIPRLSGQEVYVLTF
V: TRBV7-9; D: TRBD1; J: TRBJ1-5; size: NA; DNA: TGTGCCAGCAGCTTAGCGACAGGGCTTCGCAATCAGCCCCAGCATTTT; CDR3: CASSLATGLRNQPQHF
V: TRBV12-3/TRBV12-4; D: TRBD1; J: TRBJ2-1; size: NA; DNA: TGTGCCAGCAGTCCTAGAGGAGGACAGGGCGGGAATGAGCAGTTCTTC; CDR3: CASSPRGGQGGNEQFF
V: TRBV3-1; D: NA; J: TRBJ2-1; size: many; DNA: TGTGCCAGCAGCCAATTTGGGAGCTCCTACAATGAGCAGTTCTTC; CDR3: CASSQFGSSYNEQFF
V: TRBV5-3; D: NA; J: TRBJ2-3; size: NA; DNA: TGTGCCAGAAGCCCCGACTACTTGACTCAAGACAGCACAGATACGCAGTATTTT; CDR3: CARSPDYLTQDSTDTQYF
V: TRBV2; D: TRBD2; J: TRBJ2-3; size: NA; DNA: TGTGCCAGCAGTGAATGGAGCGGGGCTGCGGATACGCAGTATTTT; CDR3: CASSEWSGAADTQYF
V: TRBV21-1; D: NA; J: TRBJ2-1; size: NA; DNA: TGTGCCAGCAGCAAAGCGCTTGGCGGGAGCTCCTACAATGAGCAGTTCTTC; CDR3: CASSKALGGSSYNEQFF
V: TRBV7-9; D: NA; J: TRBJ1-2; size: many; DNA: TGTGCCAGCAGCTTAGTAACAGCAAACTATGGCTACACCTTC; CDR3: CASSLVTANYGYTF
V: TRBV7-9; D: NA; J: TRBJ2-1; size: many; DNA: TGTGCCAGCAGCTTCAGGAACTACAATGAGCAGTTCTTC; CDR3: CASSFRNYNEQFF
V: TRBV28; D: TRBD1; J: TRBJ2-7; size: NA; DNA: TGTGCCAGCAGTCTACCGGGACAGGGGGGCAACGAGCAGTACTTC; CDR3: CASSLPGQGGNEQYF
V: TRBV11-2; D: TRBD1; J: TRBJ2-1; size: NA; DNA: TGTGCCAGCAGCTCCCGGGACAGGGTCCACAATGAGCAGTTCTTC; CDR3: CASSSRDRVHNEQFF
V: TRBV6-1; D: NA; J: TRBJ2-1; size: NA; DNA: TGTGCCAGCAGTAGGGGTCATTCTCGGGAAAATGAGCAGTTCTTC; CDR3: CASSRGHSRENEQFF
V: TRBV5-5; D: NA; J: TRBJ2-2; size: NA; DNA: TGTGCCAGCAGCTTGGTCCCGGGGAACACCGGGGAGTTGTTTTTT; CDR3: CASSLVPGNTGELFF
V: TRBV10-3; D: TRBD2; J: TRBJ2-3; size: NA; DNA: TGTGCCATCAGTGACTCCGGGACTAGCGGGGACCCCACGACAGATACGCAGTATTTT; CDR3: CAISDSGTSGDPTTDTQYF
V: TRBV12-3/TRBV12-4; D: NA; J: TRBJ2-2; size: few; DNA: TGTGCCAGCAGTTTACAAGTCCGGTGGAGTCTCGCGAACACCGGGGAGCTGTTTTTT; CDR3: CASSLQVRWSLANTGELFF
V: TRBV20-1; D: TRBD1; J: TRBJ2-1; size: few; DNA: TGCAGTGCTAGAGATTTGAGGACAGGGTTATACAATGAGCAGTTCTTC; CDR3: CSARDLRTGLYNEQFF
V: TRBV10-2; D: TRBD1; J: TRBJ2-5; size: NA; DNA: TGCGCCAGCAGTGACCGGACAGGGCAGGAGACCCAGTACTTC; CDR3: CASSDRTGQETQYF
V: TRBV3-1; D: TRBD1; J: TRBJ2-7; size: NA; DNA: TGTGCCAGCAACGGACAGGGGCCTTTCTCCTACGAGCAGTACTTC; CDR3: CASNGQGPFSYEQYF
V: TRBV7-3; D: TRBD2; J: TRBJ2-3; size: once; DNA: TGTGCCGGCAGCGCGGGACTAGCGGGAGGGAGAACGTCAGATACGCAGTATTTT; CDR3: CAGSAGLAGGRTSDTQYF
V: TRBV15; D: TRBD1; J: TRBJ1-5; size: many; DNA: TGTGCCACCAACCCGGGACAGGGGGCCTGGCAGCCCCAGCATTTT; CDR3: CATNPGQGAWQPQHF
V: TRBV19; D: NA; J: TRBJ2-3; size: NA; DNA: TGTGCCAGTAGGGGATTACGGAACCTCGATTCCACAGATACGCAGTATTTT; CDR3: CASRGLRNLDSTDTQYF
V: TRBV27; D: TRBD2; J: TRBJ2-7; size: NA; DNA: TGTGCCAGCAGTCCCATTGGCGGCGGCGGGAGGGACTCCTACGAGCAGTACTTC; CDR3: CASSPIGGGGRDSYEQYF